The entry below describes one TCR beta chain. The antigen is not known. Germline-derived CDR1 and CDR2 are SGHTA and FQGTGA. With 8 bases removed from V and 5 bases from J, the gap between germline ends came to 15 bases. This CDR3 has 13 residues. The data belong to a study of spatial heterogeneity in lung cancer. Overall study context: The study sequenced follow-up PBMC samples when they were available, at a median of about 2 years after resection. An average of more than ten raw reads was observed per unique TCR and UMI combination. Detection consistently yielded more beta chains than alpha chains.

MiXCR, run by TCRdb on the 5' RACE reads, gives a single entry per CDR3 protein. The sample includes fewer than 100,000 distinct CDR3 sequences, 19% seen only once; the top ten take 21%. Documented time point: blood at routine non-recurrence follow-up after resection. Notes on the study in general: Whereas they appeared in blood less at follow-up, ubiquitous expanded tumor TCRs appeared there more at resection.

This clonotype was sampled from a male donor with early-stage non-small cell lung cancer. The sequences come from PBMCs, collected at follow-up. This chain links TRBV7-3 with TRBJ1-1; a weak D match, TRBD1 (5 bases). In DNA, the CDR3 is TGTGCCAGCGCCCCGACGGGGGGGACTGAAGCTTTCTTT. Amino acid sequence: CASAPTGGTEAFF.